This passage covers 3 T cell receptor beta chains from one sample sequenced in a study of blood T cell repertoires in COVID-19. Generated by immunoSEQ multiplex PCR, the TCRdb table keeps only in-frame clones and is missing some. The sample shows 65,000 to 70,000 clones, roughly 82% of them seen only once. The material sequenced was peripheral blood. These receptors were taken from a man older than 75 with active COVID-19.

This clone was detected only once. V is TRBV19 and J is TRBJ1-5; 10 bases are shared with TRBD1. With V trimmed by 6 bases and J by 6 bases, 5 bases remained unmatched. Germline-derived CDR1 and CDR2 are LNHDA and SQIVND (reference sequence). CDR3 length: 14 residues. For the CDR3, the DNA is TGTGCCAGTAGCTGGGGGACAGGGGTTCAGCCCCAGCATTTT. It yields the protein CASSWGTGVQPQHF.

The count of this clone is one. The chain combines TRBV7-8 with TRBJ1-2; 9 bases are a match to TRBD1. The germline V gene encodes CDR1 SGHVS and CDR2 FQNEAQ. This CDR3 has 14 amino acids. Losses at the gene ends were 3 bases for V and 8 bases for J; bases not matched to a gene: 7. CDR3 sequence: CASSLGTGIEGYTF. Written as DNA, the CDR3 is TGTGCCAGCAGCTTGGGGACAGGGATAGAAGGCTACACCTTC.

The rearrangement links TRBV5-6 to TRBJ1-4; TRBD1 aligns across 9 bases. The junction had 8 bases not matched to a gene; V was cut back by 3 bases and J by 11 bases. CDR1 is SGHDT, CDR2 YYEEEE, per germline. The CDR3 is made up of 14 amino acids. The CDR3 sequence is CASSWGSGTGKLFF. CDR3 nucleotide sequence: TGTGCCAGCAGCTGGGGCTCCGGGACAGGGAAACTGTTTTTT.